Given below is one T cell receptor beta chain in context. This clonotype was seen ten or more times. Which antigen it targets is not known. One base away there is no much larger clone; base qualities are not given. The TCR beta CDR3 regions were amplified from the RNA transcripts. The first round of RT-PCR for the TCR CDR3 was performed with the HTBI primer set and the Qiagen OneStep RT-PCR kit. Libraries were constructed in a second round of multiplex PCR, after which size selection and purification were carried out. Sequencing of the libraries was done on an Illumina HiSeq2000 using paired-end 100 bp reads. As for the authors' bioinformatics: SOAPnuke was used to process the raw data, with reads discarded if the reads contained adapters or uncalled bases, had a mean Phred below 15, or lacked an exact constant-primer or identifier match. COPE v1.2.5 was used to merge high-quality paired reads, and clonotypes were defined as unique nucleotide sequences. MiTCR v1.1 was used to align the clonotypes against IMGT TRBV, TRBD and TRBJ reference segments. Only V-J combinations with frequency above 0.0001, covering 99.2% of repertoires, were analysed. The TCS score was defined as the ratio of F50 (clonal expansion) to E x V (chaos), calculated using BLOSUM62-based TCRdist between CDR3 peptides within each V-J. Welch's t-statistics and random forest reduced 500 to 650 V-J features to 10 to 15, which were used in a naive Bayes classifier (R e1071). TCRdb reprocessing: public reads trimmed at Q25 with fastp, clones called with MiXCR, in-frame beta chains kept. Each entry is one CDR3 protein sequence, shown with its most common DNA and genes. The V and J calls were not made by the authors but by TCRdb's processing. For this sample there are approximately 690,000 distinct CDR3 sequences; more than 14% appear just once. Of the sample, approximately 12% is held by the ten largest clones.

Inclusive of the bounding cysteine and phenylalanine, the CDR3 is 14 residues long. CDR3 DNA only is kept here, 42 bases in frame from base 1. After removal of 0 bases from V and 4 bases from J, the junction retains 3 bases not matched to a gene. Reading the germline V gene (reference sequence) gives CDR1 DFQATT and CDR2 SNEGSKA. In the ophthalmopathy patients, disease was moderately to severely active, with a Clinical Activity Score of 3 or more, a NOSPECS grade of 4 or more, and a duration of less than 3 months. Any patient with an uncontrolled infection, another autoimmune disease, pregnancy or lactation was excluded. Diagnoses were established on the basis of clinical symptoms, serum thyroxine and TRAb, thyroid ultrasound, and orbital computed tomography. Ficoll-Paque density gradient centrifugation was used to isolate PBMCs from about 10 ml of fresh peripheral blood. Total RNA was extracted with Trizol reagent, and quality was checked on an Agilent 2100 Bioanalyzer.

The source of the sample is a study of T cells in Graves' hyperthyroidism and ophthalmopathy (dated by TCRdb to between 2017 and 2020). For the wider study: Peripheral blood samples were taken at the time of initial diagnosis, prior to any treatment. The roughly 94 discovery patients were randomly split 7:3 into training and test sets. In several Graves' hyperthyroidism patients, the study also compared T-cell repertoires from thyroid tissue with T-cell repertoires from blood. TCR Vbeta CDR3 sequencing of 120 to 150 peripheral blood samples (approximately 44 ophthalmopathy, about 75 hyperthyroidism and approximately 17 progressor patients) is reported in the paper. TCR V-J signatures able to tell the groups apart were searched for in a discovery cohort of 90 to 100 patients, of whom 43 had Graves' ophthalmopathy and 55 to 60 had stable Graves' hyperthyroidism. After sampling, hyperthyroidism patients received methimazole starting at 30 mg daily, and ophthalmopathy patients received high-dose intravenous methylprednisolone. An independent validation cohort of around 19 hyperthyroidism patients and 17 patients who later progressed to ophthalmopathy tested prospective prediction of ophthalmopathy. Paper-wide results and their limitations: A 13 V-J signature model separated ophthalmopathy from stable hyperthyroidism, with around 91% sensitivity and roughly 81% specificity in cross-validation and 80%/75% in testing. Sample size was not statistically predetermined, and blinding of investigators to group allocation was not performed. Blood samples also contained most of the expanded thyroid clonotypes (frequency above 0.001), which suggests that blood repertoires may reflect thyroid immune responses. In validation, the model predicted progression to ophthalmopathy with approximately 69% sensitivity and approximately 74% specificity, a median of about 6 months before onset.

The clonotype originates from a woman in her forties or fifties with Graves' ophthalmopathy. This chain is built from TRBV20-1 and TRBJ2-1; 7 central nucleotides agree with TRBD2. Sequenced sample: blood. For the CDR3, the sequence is CSARDPAGYNEQFF. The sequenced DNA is TGCAGTGCTAGAGACCCAGCGGGGTACAATGAGCAGTTCTTC.